The 8 T cell receptor beta chains reported below all come from one sample, sequenced in a study of T cells in Graves' hyperthyroidism and ophthalmopathy. RNA transcripts served as the template for amplifying TCR beta CDR3 regions. Researchers ran a first-round RT-PCR on the TCR CDR3 using the HTBI primer set. TCRdb reprocessed the multiplex PCR reads with MiXCR, giving one entry per CDR3 protein. The table includes around 580,000 distinct CDR3 sequences, under 60% detected once. The sequencing sample was made of peripheral blood or thyroid tissue (not recorded which). All receptors come from a woman between 18 and 29 years old with Graves' hyperthyroidism.

This clonotype came up many times. The chain recombines TRBV4-3 with TRBJ2-7; 8 bases agree with TRBD2. The ends lost 4 bases at V and 5 bases at J; junction bases unmatched: 10. Per the germline V gene, CDR1 is LGHNA and CDR2 is YSLEER. The CDR3 has 15 amino acids. The CDR3 DNA reads TGCGCCAGCAGCCCTCGGGTAGCGGGATTCGACGAGCAGTACTTC. This sequence encodes CASSPRVAGFDEQYF.

This clonotype was seen many times. The chain couples TRBV25-1 to TRBJ1-4, with 9 bases that match TRBD1. Germline CDR1 MGHDK, CDR2 SYGVNS. The CDR3 loop spans 14 amino acids. V lost 6 bases, J lost 6 bases, and 5 bases stayed unmatched. The CDR3 sequence: CASRSTGGDEKLFF. CDR3 DNA sequence: TGTGCCAGCAGGTCAACAGGGGGCGATGAAAAACTGTTTTTT. The variable domain in full, with the rest retrieved from reference TRBV25-1 and TRBJ1-4, is EADIYQTPRYLVIGTGKKITLECSQTMGHDKMYWYQQDPGMELHLIHYSYGVNSTEKGDLSSESTVSRIRTEHFPLTLESARPSHTSQYLCASRSTGGDEKLFFGSGTQLSVL.

Turning to this clonotype: A read error may account for a junction end that differs from germline. The chain is built from TRBV4-3 and TRBJ2-7; TRBD2 matches at 8 bases. The germline V gene encodes CDR1 LGHNA and CDR2 YSLEER. The CDR3 extends over 14 amino acids. CDR3 residues: CASSQLGLAGGQCF. CDR3 in DNA: TGCGCCAGCAGCCAACTGGGGCTAGCGGGCGGACAGTGCTTC.

This clonotype has ten or more counts. The chain is built from TRBV29-1 and TRBJ1-5; the D is unclear. The CDR3 is made up of 13 amino acids. V dropped 7 bases and J dropped 2 bases, with 12 bases sitting between them. CDR1 is SQVTM, CDR2 ANQGSEA, per germline. The CDR3 bases are TGCAGCGCTAGACAAGATGGCAATCAGCCCCAGCATTTT. The encoded protein is CSARQDGNQPQHF.

This chain connects TRBV7-9 to TRBJ1-5; D may be TRBD1 (6 bases). Germline loops: CDR1 SEHNR, CDR2 FQNEAQ (reference sequence). The length of the CDR3 is 17 residues. Trimming took off 5 bases at V and 0 bases at J, with 17 bases between the two ends. The CDR3 DNA reads TGTGCCAGCAGCACGTCAGGACAGTGGGATAGCAATCAGCCCCAGCATTTT. This gives the protein CASSTSGQWDSNQPQHF. The full variable domain, completed using reference TRBV7-9 and TRBJ1-5, is DTGVSQNPRHKITKRGQNVTFRCDPISEHNRLYWYRQTLGQGPEFLTYFQNEAQLEKSRLLSDRFSAERPKGSFSTLEIQRTEQGDSAMYLCASSTSGQWDSNQPQHFGDGTRLSIL.

This clonotype was recorded at least ten times. V usage is TRBV5-1 and J usage is TRBJ2-2; 9 bases are a match to TRBD2. The CDR3 sequence is 16 residues long. The ends lost 2 bases at V and 1 base at J; junction bases unmatched: 3. Germline V gene lookup returns CDR1 SGHRS and CDR2 YFSETQ. This CDR3 reads CASSFTSGWNTGELFF. DNA of the CDR3: TGCGCCAGCAGCTTTACTAGCGGGTGGAACACCGGGGAGCTGTTTTTT.

The chain couples TRBV10-2 to TRBJ2-7; D gene ambiguous. V dropped 7 bases and J dropped 3 bases, with 10 bases sitting between them. The CDR3 length is 12 residues. Germline loops: CDR1 WSHSY, CDR2 SAAADI. Written as DNA, the CDR3 is TGCGCCAGCATGGAAGGGAACTACGAGCAGTACTTC. This sequence encodes CASMEGNYEQYF.

The gene calls are TRBV7-2 and TRBJ2-7; 7 bases align to TRBD2. V gave up 0 bases and J gave up 6 bases; unmatched junction bases: 8. Germline V gene lookup returns CDR1 SGHTA and CDR2 FQGNSA. The CDR3 is 15 residues long. Here the CDR3 DNA reads TGTGCCAGCAGCTTAGCAGGACTAGATTGGGGCGAGCAGTACTTC. Translating gives CASSLAGLDWGEQYF.